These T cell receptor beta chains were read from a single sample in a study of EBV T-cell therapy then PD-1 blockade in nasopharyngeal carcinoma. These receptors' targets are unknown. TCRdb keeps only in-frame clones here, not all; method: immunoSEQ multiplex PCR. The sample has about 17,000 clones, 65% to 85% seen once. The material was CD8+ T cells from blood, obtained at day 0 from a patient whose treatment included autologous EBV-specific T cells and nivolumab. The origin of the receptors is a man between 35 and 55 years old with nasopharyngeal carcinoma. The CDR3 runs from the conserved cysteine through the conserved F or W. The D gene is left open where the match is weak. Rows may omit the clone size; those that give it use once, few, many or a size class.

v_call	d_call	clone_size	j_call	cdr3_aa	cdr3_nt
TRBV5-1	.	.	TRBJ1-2	CASSFNYLEANYGYTF	TGCGCCAGCAGCTTTAATTACTTGGAGGCTAACTATGGCTACACCTTC
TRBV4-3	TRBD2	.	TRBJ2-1	CASSFGGASYNEQFF	TGCGCCAGCAGCTTCGGGGGGGCCTCCTACAATGAGCAGTTCTTC
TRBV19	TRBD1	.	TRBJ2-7	CASSMTLTGGGTPTPYEQYF	TGTGCCAGTAGTATGACCTTGACAGGGGGCGGAACCCCTACCCCCTACGAGCAGTACTTC
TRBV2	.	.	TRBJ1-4	CASSRRATNEKLFF	TGTGCCAGCAGTAGGCGGGCAACTAATGAAAAACTGTTTTTT
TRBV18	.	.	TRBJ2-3	CASSPPAPRTQYF	TGTGCCAGCTCACCACCGGCTCCCCGTACGCAGTATTTT
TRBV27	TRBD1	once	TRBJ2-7	CASSLPDRHEQYF	TGTGCCAGCAGTTTACCGGACAGGCACGAGCAGTACTTC
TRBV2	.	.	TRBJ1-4	CASSDVGTDATNEKLFF	TGTGCCAGCAGTGACGTCGGCACGGATGCAACTAATGAAAAACTGTTTTTT
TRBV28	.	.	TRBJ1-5	CASRGVNQPQHF	TGTGCCAGCAGAGGGGTTAACCAGCCCCAGCATTTT
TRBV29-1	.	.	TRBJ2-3	CSVEGEGGPADTQYF	TGCAGCGTTGAGGGGGAGGGGGGGCCAGCAGATACGCAGTATTTT
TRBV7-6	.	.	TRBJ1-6	CASSFSPGGNSPLHF	TGTGCCAGCAGCTTCTCACCTGGCGGTAATTCACCCCTCCACTTT
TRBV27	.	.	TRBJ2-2	CASGRSGELFF	TGTGCCAGCGGCCGATCCGGGGAGCTGTTTTTT
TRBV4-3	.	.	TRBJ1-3	CASSQDFGTDSLFSGNTIYF	TGCGCCAGCAGCCAAGATTTTGGGACGGACAGCCTATTCTCTGGAAACACCATATATTTT
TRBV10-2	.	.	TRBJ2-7	CASSETGASYEQYF	TGCGCCAGCAGTGAAACGGGGGCCTCCTACGAGCAGTACTTC
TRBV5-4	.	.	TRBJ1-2	CASSDRDTYGYTF	TGTGCCAGCAGCGACCGGGACACCTATGGCTACACCTTC
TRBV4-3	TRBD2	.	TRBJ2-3	CASSQDYALAGTDTQYF	TGCGCCAGCAGCCAAGATTACGCGCTAGCGGGCACAGATACGCAGTATTTT
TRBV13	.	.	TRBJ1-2	CASSLAEIYGYTF	TGTGCCAGCAGCTTAGCAGAGATCTATGGCTACACCTTC
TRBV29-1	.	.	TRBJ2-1	CSVEGGTLEQFF	TGCAGCGTTGAAGGCGGGACTCTTGAGCAGTTCTTC
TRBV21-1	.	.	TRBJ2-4	CASSSPGQIGSLLAKNIQYF	TGTGCCAGCAGTTCTCCGGGACAGATAGGCTCTTTGCTAGCCAAAAACATTCAGTACTTC
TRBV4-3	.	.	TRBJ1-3	CASSQETVETDLSGNTIYF	TGCGCCAGCAGCCAAGAGACAGTAGAGACAGATTTATCAGGAAACACCATATATTTT
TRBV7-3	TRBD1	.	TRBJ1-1	CASSLTQGATTEAFF	TGTGCCAGCAGCTTAACGCAGGGGGCGACGACTGAAGCTTTCTTT
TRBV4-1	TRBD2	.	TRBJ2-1	CASSPRGALSSYNEQFF	TGCGCCAGCAGCCCGCGGGGGGCACTAAGCTCCTACAATGAGCAGTTCTTC
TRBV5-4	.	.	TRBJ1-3	CASSLSGNTIYF	TGTGCCAGCAGCTTGAGTGGAAACACCATATATTTT
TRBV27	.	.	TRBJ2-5	CASSLSWGGETQYF	TGTGCCAGCAGTTTATCGTGGGGTGGAGAGACCCAGTACTTC
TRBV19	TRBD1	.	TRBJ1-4	CASRTGIDEKLFF	TGTGCCAGTAGGACAGGGATTGATGAAAAACTGTTTTTT
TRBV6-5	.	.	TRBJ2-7	CASSSAPSYEQYF	TGTGCCAGCAGTTCAGCTCCCTCCTACGAGCAGTACTTC
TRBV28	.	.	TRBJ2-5	CASSPLSGKSQETQYF	TGTGCCAGCAGTCCCCTTTCCGGGAAATCCCAAGAGACCCAGTACTTC
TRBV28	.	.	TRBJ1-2	CASSPTGTNYGYTF	TGTGCCAGCAGCCCTACAGGTACTAACTATGGCTACACCTTC
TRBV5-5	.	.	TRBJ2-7	CASSLLMAVSSYEQYF	TGTGCCAGCAGCTTGTTGATGGCGGTGAGCTCCTACGAGCAGTACTTC
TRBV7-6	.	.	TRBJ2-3	CASSLAGSSTDTQYF	TGTGCCAGCAGCCTTGCAGGTTCTAGCACAGATACGCAGTATTTT
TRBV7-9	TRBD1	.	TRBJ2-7	CASGTVLYEQYF	TGTGCCAGCGGGACAGTCCTCTACGAGCAGTACTTC
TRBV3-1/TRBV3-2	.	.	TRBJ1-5	CASSQALARTEHSNQPQHF	TGTGCCAGCAGCCAAGCCTTGGCGAGGACGGAACATAGCAATCAGCCCCAGCATTTT
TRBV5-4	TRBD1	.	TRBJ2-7	CASSLGQGAEQYF	TGTGCCAGCAGCTTAGGACAGGGGGCCGAGCAGTACTTC
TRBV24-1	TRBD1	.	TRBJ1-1	CATSGASDRGGTEAFF	TGTGCCACCAGTGGGGCGTCGGACAGGGGGGGCACTGAAGCTTTCTTT
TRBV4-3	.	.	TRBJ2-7	CASSQGTAFYEQYF	TGCGCCAGCAGCCAAGGGACAGCTTTCTACGAGCAGTACTTC
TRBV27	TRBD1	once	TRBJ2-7	CASSLGAGTGKEQYF	TGTGCCAGCAGTTTAGGCGCCGGGACAGGGAAAGAGCAGTACTTC
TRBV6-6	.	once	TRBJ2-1	CASSYSFTGEQFF	TGTGCCAGCAGTTACTCGTTTACGGGGGAGCAGTTCTTC
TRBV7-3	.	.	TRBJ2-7	CASSGLGAAPVSAYEQYF	TGTGCCAGCAGCGGCTTGGGGGCCGCGCCGGTCTCGGCCTACGAGCAGTACTTC
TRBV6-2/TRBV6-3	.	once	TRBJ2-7	CASSTGSSSYEQYF	TGTGCCAGCAGTACAGGGAGCAGCTCCTACGAGCAGTACTTC
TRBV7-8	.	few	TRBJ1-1	CASSLALHLEAFF	TGTGCCAGCAGCTTAGCTCTGCACCTTGAAGCTTTCTTT
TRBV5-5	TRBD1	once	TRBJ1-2	CASSPTGGSTLYTF	TGTGCCAGCAGCCCAACAGGGGGGTCGACTCTCTACACCTTC
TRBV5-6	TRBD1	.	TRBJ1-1	CASSLGDSPTEAFF	TGTGCCAGCAGCTTGGGGGACAGTCCCACTGAAGCTTTCTTT
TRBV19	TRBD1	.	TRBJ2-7	CASSHGQGAAYEQYF	TGTGCCAGTAGTCACGGACAGGGGGCGGCCTACGAGCAGTACTTC
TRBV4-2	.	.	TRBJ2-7	CASSHDSYEQYF	TGTGCCAGCAGCCACGACTCCTACGAGCAGTACTTC
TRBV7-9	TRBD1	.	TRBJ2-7	CASSAGDRAGNEQYF	TGTGCCAGCAGCGCCGGGGACAGGGCGGGGAACGAGCAGTACTTC
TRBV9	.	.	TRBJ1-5	CASSVESYSNQPQHF	TGTGCCAGCAGCGTAGAAAGTTATAGCAATCAGCCCCAGCATTTT
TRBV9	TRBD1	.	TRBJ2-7	CASSVSSGGTGTSEQYF	TGTGCCAGCAGCGTATCGTCGGGCGGGACAGGGACCTCCGAGCAGTACTTC
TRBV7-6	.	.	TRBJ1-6	CASSLGPGSPLHF	TGTGCCAGCAGTCTTGGACCGGGCTCACCCCTCCACTTT
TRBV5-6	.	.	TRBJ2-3	CASETSTDTQYF	TGTGCCAGCGAGACTAGCACAGATACGCAGTATTTT
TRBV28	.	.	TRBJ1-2	CASSSPNTDQGIPSYGYTF	TGTGCCAGCAGTTCTCCAAACACAGACCAGGGGATCCCATCGTATGGCTACACCTTC
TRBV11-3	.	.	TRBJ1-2	CASSNLTSYGYTF	TGTGCCAGCAGCAATCTTACATCCTATGGCTACACCTTC